One and the same sample provided the 13 T cell receptor beta chains below, sequenced in a study of cytomegalovirus exposure and HLA in healthy donors. Clones were sequenced by immunoSEQ multiplex PCR, and TCRdb holds only the in-frame ones, with some missing. Of about 130,000 clones in the sample, nearly 90% were seen once. The sample consisted of PBMCs. The receptors were gathered from a man aged 25-45 years in good health and CMV-seronegative.

This CDR3 is CASRNQGAWYGYTF. The CDR3 DNA reads as TGTGCCAGCAGAAACCAGGGGGCTTGGTATGGCTACACCTTC. The gene calls are TRBV5-4 and TRBJ1-2, with TRBD1 matching 8 bases. Germline CDR1 is SGHNT and CDR2 is YYREEE (reference sequence). J lost 5 bases, V lost 5 bases, and 8 bases had no gene match. The CDR3 length is 14 residues.

The V and J genes are TRBV5-6 and TRBJ1-1, with D maybe TRBD1 (6 bases). In germline, CDR1 is SGHDT, CDR2 YYEEEE. There are 14 residues in the CDR3. Trimming pared 0 bases from V and 7 bases from J, leaving 13 bases between. CDR3 bases: TGTGCCAGCAGCTTGGTGGGCACAGGGTTTGAAGCTTTCTTT. It codes for CASSLVGTGFEAFF.

The CDR3 DNA reads as TGCGCCAGCAGCTTCGTGGCTAGCTCCTACAATGAGCAGTTCTTC. Encoded protein: CASSFVASSYNEQFF. The chain employs TRBV5-1 and TRBJ2-1, with D unresolved. CDR3 length: 15 amino acids. Germline lookup yields CDR1 SGHRS and CDR2 YFSETQ. The V and J ends lost 2 bases and 0 bases respectively, with 9 bases between them.

The V and J genes are TRBV5-6 and TRBJ2-7; TRBD1 matches at 8 bases. Looked up from germline, CDR1 is SGHDT and CDR2 is YYEEEE. V gave up 1 base and J gave up 1 base; unmatched junction bases: 7. The CDR3 is made up of 16 amino acids. The CDR3 spells CASSLSGRGPSYEQYF. In nucleotides, the CDR3 is TGTGCCAGCAGCTTGTCGGGCAGGGGGCCTTCCTACGAGCAGTACTTC.

The genes are TRBV20-1 and TRBJ1-1; possibly TRBD1 for D (6 bases). Trimming shortened V by 5 bases and J by 10 bases, and 14 bases separated the two germline ends. The CDR3 has 11 amino acids. Germline values: CDR1 DFQATT, CDR2 SNEGSKA (reference sequence). Here the CDR3 DNA reads TGCAGTGCTCCAGGGGACCAGACAGCTTTCTTT. Protein product: CSAPGDQTAFF.

V usage is TRBV18 and J usage is TRBJ2-5, with D unclear. CDR3 length equals 15 residues. The V end lost 0 bases, the J end lost 1 base, and 9 bases lay between the germline ends. Germline assignment: CDR1 KGHSH and CDR2 LQKENI. As DNA, the CDR3 is TGTGCCAGCTCACCACCCACGCGGAGCCAAGAGACCCAGTACTTC. Its protein product is CASSPPTRSQETQYF.

This chain joins TRBV5-3 and TRBJ2-7, with D hard to call. TRBV5-3 is filed as an ORF, its function uncertain. CDR3 length: 15 amino acids. V gave up 0 bases and J gave up 4 bases, with 14 bases separating them. The CDR3 sequence is CARSLEELISYEQYF. As DNA, the CDR3 is TGTGCCAGAAGCTTGGAGGAACTAATTAGTTACGAGCAGTACTTC.

This clone was seen only a few times. This sequence joins TRBV7-2 and TRBJ2-3; 7 bases line up with TRBD2. V dropped 2 bases and J dropped 3; count of bases not matched to a gene: 5. The CDR3 covers 15 residues. Germline-derived CDR1 and CDR2 are SGHTA and FQGNSA. The CDR3 reads CASSLNRGVTDTQYF. Written as DNA, the CDR3 is TGTGCCAGCAGCTTAAACCGGGGGGTAACAGATACGCAGTATTTT.

The rearrangement joins TRBV4-3 to TRBJ2-7; 8 nucleotides align to TRBD2. The V gene end was trimmed by 0 bases and the J gene end by 6 bases; junction bases not matched to a gene: 4. CDR3 length: 14 residues. Germline V gives CDR1 LGHNA, CDR2 YSLEER. DNA for the CDR3: TGCGCCAGCAGCCAAGATCGGGGACTAGGCGAGCAGTACTTC. Translation gives CASSQDRGLGEQYF.

The rearrangement links TRBV6-1 to TRBJ2-3; TRBD2 matches 9 bases. The V gene end was trimmed by 11 bases and the J gene end by 2 bases; junction bases not matched to a gene: 11. CDR1 and CDR2 from the germline V gene are MNHNS and SASEGT. This CDR3 contains 15 residues. CDR3 in amino acids: CAGRGSSGATDTQYF. CDR3 coding DNA: TGTGCCGGGAGAGGGTCTAGCGGGGCCACAGATACGCAGTATTTT.

The chain uses TRBV5-1 and TRBJ1-2; weak D call: TRBD1 (5 bases). Trimming took 5 bases from V and 8 from J, leaving 22 bases between them. Germline V CDR1 and CDR2: SGHRS, YFSETQ. The CDR3 spans 15 residues. The CDR3 nucleotides read TGCGCCAGCAGGAGTTCGGGACTCACGGTGGTCGGCTACACCTTC. This translates into CASRSSGLTVVGYTF.

CDR3 residues: CASSEAQVNTEAFF. The CDR3 region has the DNA TGTGCCAGCAGTGAAGCACAGGTGAACACTGAAGCTTTCTTT. The V call is TRBV2, the J call TRBJ1-1; D perhaps matches TRBD1 (5 bases). Germline V gives CDR1 SNHLY, CDR2 FYNNEI. Trimming took 0 bases from V and 0 from J, leaving 5 bases between them. The CDR3 extends over 14 amino acids.

The chain couples TRBV29-1 to TRBJ2-1; TRBD2 agrees at 9 bases. The CDR3 length is 13 residues. CDR1 and CDR2 from the germline V gene are SQVTM and ANQGSEA. The V gene end was trimmed by 4 bases and the J gene end by 8 bases; junction bases not matched to a gene: 6. The CDR3 reads CSVGELAGHEQFF. DNA for the CDR3: TGCAGCGTTGGGGAACTAGCGGGCCATGAGCAGTTCTTC.